The rows below give T cell receptor beta chains drawn from one sample of a study of blood T cell repertoires in COVID-19. Clones were sequenced by immunoSEQ multiplex PCR, and TCRdb holds only the in-frame ones, with some missing. The sample records around 33,000 clones, 78% being singletons. The sample consisted of peripheral blood. These receptors were collected from an elderly man with acute or convalescent COVID-19. CDR3s include the opening cysteine and the closing phenylalanine or tryptophan. The D gene is left open where the match is weak. Expanded clones get a size class; other rows say once, few or many, or leave the size out.

clone size: -; D gene: TRBD2; CDR3 length: 16; J gene: TRBJ2-5; V gene: TRBV4-2; CDR3 protein: CASSLRGGLAEETQYF; CDR3 DNA: TGTGCCAGCAGCTTACGCGGCGGACTAGCGGAAGAGACCCAGTACTTC
clone size: -; D gene: -; CDR3 length: 19; J gene: TRBJ2-1; V gene: TRBV7-9; CDR3 protein: CASSSAWGQQGEGYNEQFF; CDR3 DNA: TGTGCCAGCAGCTCCGCGTGGGGTCAACAGGGCGAAGGCTACAATGAGCAGTTCTTC
clone size: -; D gene: TRBD1; CDR3 length: 16; J gene: TRBJ2-7; V gene: TRBV27; CDR3 protein: CASSPTGGLPAYEQYF; CDR3 DNA: TGTGCCAGCAGTCCGACAGGGGGCCTTCCTGCCTACGAGCAGTACTTC
clone size: once; D gene: -; CDR3 length: 13; J gene: TRBJ2-3; V gene: TRBV6-4; CDR3 protein: CASSDTDTDTQYF; CDR3 DNA: TGTGCCAGCAGTGACACAGACACAGATACGCAGTATTTT
clone size: -; D gene: -; CDR3 length: 13; J gene: TRBJ2-7; V gene: TRBV7-9; CDR3 protein: CASSLEAGYEQYF; CDR3 DNA: TGTGCCAGCAGTCTAGAGGCCGGCTACGAGCAGTACTTC
clone size: -; D gene: TRBD1; CDR3 length: 13; J gene: TRBJ1-1; V gene: TRBV7-9; CDR3 protein: CASSLEGQTEAFF; CDR3 DNA: TGTGCCAGCAGCTTAGAGGGACAGACTGAAGCTTTCTTT
clone size: few; D gene: TRBD2; CDR3 length: 18; J gene: TRBJ2-1; V gene: TRBV4-1; CDR3 protein: CASSQAAKAGGPRNEQFF; CDR3 DNA: TGCGCCAGCAGCCAAGCTGCGAAAGCGGGGGGGCCAAGAAATGAGCAGTTCTTC
clone size: -; D gene: TRBD2; CDR3 length: 15; J gene: TRBJ2-5; V gene: TRBV5-1; CDR3 protein: CASSSTSGGAETQYF; CDR3 DNA: TGCGCCAGCAGCTCTACTAGCGGGGGGGCGGAGACCCAGTACTTC
clone size: -; D gene: -; CDR3 length: 12; J gene: TRBJ1-2; V gene: TRBV7-9; CDR3 protein: CASSYDSYGYTF; CDR3 DNA: TGTGCCAGCAGCTACGACAGCTATGGCTACACCTTC
clone size: -; D gene: TRBD1; CDR3 length: 15; J gene: TRBJ1-1; V gene: TRBV2; CDR3 protein: CASTISGGASAEAFF; CDR3 DNA: TGTGCCAGCACCATTTCAGGGGGCGCGAGCGCTGAAGCTTTCTTT
clone size: -; D gene: -; CDR3 length: 15; J gene: TRBJ1-1; V gene: TRBV7-2; CDR3 protein: CASSLQLGGGAEAFF; CDR3 DNA: TGTGCCAGCAGCTTACAATTAGGAGGGGGGGCTGAAGCTTTCTTT
clone size: -; D gene: TRBD2; CDR3 length: 14; J gene: TRBJ2-7; V gene: TRBV30; CDR3 protein: CAWRVGRGNYEQYF; CDR3 DNA: TGTGCCTGGAGGGTCGGGAGGGGTAACTACGAGCAGTACTTC
clone size: -; D gene: -; CDR3 length: 14; J gene: TRBJ1-1; V gene: TRBV6-5; CDR3 protein: CASSTQDLLTEAFF; CDR3 DNA: TGTGCCAGCAGTACTCAGGATCTACTCACTGAAGCTTTCTTT
clone size: few; D gene: TRBD1; CDR3 length: 15; J gene: TRBJ1-1; V gene: TRBV7-2; CDR3 protein: CASSPRTGLNTEAFF; CDR3 DNA: TGTGCCAGCAGCCCTAGGACAGGGCTGAACACTGAAGCTTTCTTT
clone size: -; D gene: -; CDR3 length: 15; J gene: TRBJ2-4; V gene: TRBV7-2; CDR3 protein: CASSQGGVGKNIQYF; CDR3 DNA: TGTGCCAGCTCACAGGGGGGGGTTGGCAAAAACATTCAGTACTTC
clone size: -; D gene: TRBD1; CDR3 length: 15; J gene: TRBJ2-5; V gene: TRBV27; CDR3 protein: CASSGQGQGDETQYF; CDR3 DNA: TGTGCCAGCAGTGGCCAGGGACAGGGTGACGAGACCCAGTACTTC
clone size: -; D gene: -; CDR3 length: 15; J gene: TRBJ1-4; V gene: TRBV5-4; CDR3 protein: CASSLKAGANEKLFF; CDR3 DNA: TGTGCCAGCAGCTTGAAGGCGGGGGCTAATGAAAAACTGTTTTTT
clone size: -; D gene: TRBD1; CDR3 length: 17; J gene: TRBJ2-2; V gene: TRBV4-1; CDR3 protein: CASSQDRGGAWTGELFF; CDR3 DNA: TGCGCCAGCAGCCAAGATAGAGGGGGCGCGTGGACCGGGGAGCTGTTTTTT
clone size: -; D gene: TRBD1; CDR3 length: 14; J gene: TRBJ1-2; V gene: TRBV2; CDR3 protein: CASSPGQLNYGYTF; CDR3 DNA: TGTGCCAGCAGTCCGGGACAGCTTAACTATGGCTACACCTTC
clone size: -; D gene: TRBD1; CDR3 length: 15; J gene: TRBJ1-2; V gene: TRBV10-3; CDR3 protein: CAISEPGTGGYGYTF; CDR3 DNA: TGTGCCATCAGTGAGCCAGGGACAGGTGGATATGGCTACACCTTC
clone size: -; D gene: -; CDR3 length: 18; J gene: TRBJ2-3; V gene: TRBV24-1; CDR3 protein: CATSDWSFRGSGTDTQYF; CDR3 DNA: TGTGCCACCAGTGATTGGTCGTTCCGGGGATCGGGCACAGATACGCAGTATTTT
clone size: few; D gene: -; CDR3 length: 14; J gene: TRBJ2-2; V gene: TRBV6-5; CDR3 protein: CASRARFDTGELFF; CDR3 DNA: TGTGCCAGCAGGGCTAGATTTGACACCGGGGAGCTGTTTTTT
clone size: -; D gene: TRBD1; CDR3 length: 17; J gene: TRBJ2-6; V gene: TRBV7-9; CDR3 protein: CASTRGQGSSGANVLTF; CDR3 DNA: TGTGCCAGCACCCGGGGACAGGGATCATCTGGGGCCAACGTCCTGACTTTC
clone size: -; D gene: -; CDR3 length: 12; J gene: TRBJ1-2; V gene: TRBV30; CDR3 protein: CAWSADSYGYTF; CDR3 DNA: TGTGCCTGGAGCGCAGACAGCTATGGCTACACCTTC
clone size: -; D gene: -; CDR3 length: 15; J gene: TRBJ2-5; V gene: TRBV6-1; CDR3 protein: CASSEGAGVGETQYF; CDR3 DNA: TGTGCCAGCAGTGAAGGTGCAGGGGTGGGGGAGACCCAGTACTTC
clone size: -; D gene: -; CDR3 length: 12; J gene: TRBJ1-1; V gene: TRBV19; CDR3 protein: CASWGTGTVPFF; CDR3 DNA: -
clone size: -; D gene: -; CDR3 length: 13; J gene: TRBJ1-3; V gene: TRBV6-6; CDR3 protein: CASSKPPGDTIYF; CDR3 DNA: TGTGCCAGCAGTAAACCTCCGGGTGACACCATATATTTT
clone size: -; D gene: -; CDR3 length: 13; J gene: TRBJ2-2; V gene: TRBV10-3; CDR3 protein: CAIRNRDPGELFF; CDR3 DNA: TGTGCCATCAGAAACAGGGATCCCGGGGAGCTGTTTTTT
clone size: medium-sized; D gene: TRBD1; CDR3 length: 14; J gene: TRBJ1-2; V gene: TRBV27; CDR3 protein: CASSSRDRGYGYTF; CDR3 DNA: TGTGCCAGCAGCTCCCGGGACAGGGGCTATGGCTACACCTTC
clone size: -; D gene: TRBD2; CDR3 length: 12; J gene: TRBJ2-7; V gene: TRBV18; CDR3 protein: CASVREGYEQYF; CDR3 DNA: TGTGCCAGCGTCAGGGAGGGGTACGAGCAGTACTTC
clone size: -; D gene: TRBD1; CDR3 length: 16; J gene: TRBJ1-2; V gene: TRBV24-1; CDR3 protein: CATKKNLGQGNYGYTF; CDR3 DNA: TGTGCCACCAAAAAAAACTTGGGACAGGGGAACTATGGCTACACCTTC
clone size: once; D gene: TRBD1; CDR3 length: 13; J gene: TRBJ2-1; V gene: TRBV11-3; CDR3 protein: CASSLGQYNEQFF; CDR3 DNA: TGTGCCAGCAGCTTGGGACAGTACAATGAGCAGTTCTTC
clone size: -; D gene: -; CDR3 length: 13; J gene: TRBJ2-3; V gene: TRBV12-3/TRBV12-4; CDR3 protein: CASTLGGRDTQYF; CDR3 DNA: TGTGCCAGCACCCTAGGCGGGCGGGATACGCAGTATTTT
clone size: -; D gene: TRBD2; CDR3 length: 15; J gene: TRBJ2-5; V gene: TRBV4-3; CDR3 protein: CASSREGLIGETQYF; CDR3 DNA: TGCGCCAGCAGCCGGGAGGGTCTTATCGGAGAGACCCAGTACTTC
clone size: -; D gene: -; CDR3 length: 14; J gene: TRBJ1-1; V gene: TRBV25-1; CDR3 protein: CASSESSGRTEAFF; CDR3 DNA: TGTGCCAGCAGTGAATCATCGGGAAGGACTGAAGCTTTCTTT
clone size: -; D gene: TRBD1; CDR3 length: 13; J gene: TRBJ2-1; V gene: TRBV12-3/TRBV12-4; CDR3 protein: CASSSDRDYEQFF; CDR3 DNA: TGTGCCAGCAGTTCGGACAGGGACTATGAGCAGTTCTTC
clone size: -; D gene: -; CDR3 length: 13; J gene: TRBJ2-5; V gene: TRBV7-2; CDR3 protein: CASSLAPGETQYF; CDR3 DNA: TGTGCCAGCAGCTTAGCCCCCGGGGAGACCCAGTACTTC
clone size: -; D gene: -; CDR3 length: 15; J gene: TRBJ2-5; V gene: TRBV18; CDR3 protein: CASSLRQVRGETQYF; CDR3 DNA: TGTGCCAGCTCCCTAAGGCAGGTCCGGGGGGAGACCCAGTACTTC
clone size: -; D gene: -; CDR3 length: 12; J gene: TRBJ1-2; V gene: TRBV19; CDR3 protein: CATMGTVDGYTF; CDR3 DNA: TGTGCCACCATGGGTACAGTAGATGGCTACACCTTC
clone size: -; D gene: TRBD1; CDR3 length: 15; J gene: TRBJ1-1; V gene: TRBV29-1; CDR3 protein: CSVDGTGARDTEAFF; CDR3 DNA: TGCAGCGTTGACGGGACAGGGGCCCGGGACACTGAAGCTTTCTTT
clone size: -; D gene: TRBD1; CDR3 length: 14; J gene: TRBJ2-3; V gene: TRBV11-2; CDR3 protein: CASSWTGLTDTQYF; CDR3 DNA: TGTGCCAGCAGCTGGACAGGGCTCACAGATACGCAGTATTTT
clone size: few; D gene: -; CDR3 length: 13; J gene: TRBJ1-2; V gene: TRBV2; CDR3 protein: CASSERSDYGYTF; CDR3 DNA: TGTGCCAGCAGTGAACGCTCGGACTATGGCTACACCTTC
clone size: once; D gene: TRBD1; CDR3 length: 14; J gene: TRBJ1-2; V gene: TRBV10-2; CDR3 protein: CASSWDRERDGYTF; CDR3 DNA: TGCGCCAGCAGCTGGGACAGGGAGAGGGATGGCTACACCTTC
clone size: -; D gene: TRBD2; CDR3 length: 11; J gene: TRBJ2-1; V gene: TRBV5-6; CDR3 protein: CASGLAVEQFF; CDR3 DNA: TGTGCCAGCGGGCTAGCGGTTGAGCAGTTCTTC
clone size: once; D gene: TRBD1; CDR3 length: 11; J gene: TRBJ1-2; V gene: TRBV29-1; CDR3 protein: CSARQGNGYTF; CDR3 DNA: TGCAGCGCAAGACAGGGTAATGGCTACACCTTC
clone size: -; D gene: TRBD1; CDR3 length: 15; J gene: TRBJ2-7; V gene: TRBV5-6; CDR3 protein: CASRRIGTDSYEQYF; CDR3 DNA: TGTGCCAGCAGGCGGATAGGGACAGACTCCTACGAGCAGTACTTC
clone size: few; D gene: -; CDR3 length: 13; J gene: TRBJ1-1; V gene: TRBV7-9; CDR3 protein: CASSHTRVPEAFF; CDR3 DNA: TGTGCCAGCAGCCACACCAGGGTCCCTGAAGCTTTCTTT
clone size: -; D gene: -; CDR3 length: 16; J gene: TRBJ2-2; V gene: TRBV18; CDR3 protein: CASSPAGQHNTGELFF; CDR3 DNA: TGTGCCAGCTCGCCGGCGGGCCAACATAACACCGGGGAGCTGTTTTTT
clone size: -; D gene: -; CDR3 length: 14; J gene: TRBJ2-1; V gene: TRBV3-1/TRBV3-2; CDR3 protein: CASSQTSGPLRQFF; CDR3 DNA: TGTGCCAGCAGCCAAACTTCAGGGCCCCTGAGGCAGTTCTTC
clone size: -; D gene: -; CDR3 length: 14; J gene: TRBJ2-1; V gene: TRBV7-9; CDR3 protein: CASSLGSSYNEQFF; CDR3 DNA: TGTGCCAGCAGCTTAGGGAGCTCCTACAATGAGCAGTTCTTC
clone size: once; D gene: -; CDR3 length: 15; J gene: TRBJ2-3; V gene: TRBV9; CDR3 protein: CASSPPGITGDTQYF; CDR3 DNA: TGTGCCAGCAGCCCGCCGGGGATCACCGGAGATACGCAGTATTTT
clone size: medium-sized; D gene: TRBD1; CDR3 length: 14; J gene: TRBJ1-2; V gene: TRBV19; CDR3 protein: CASSPTGGAGGYTF; CDR3 DNA: TGTGCCAGTAGCCCTACAGGGGGCGCGGGGGGCTACACCTTC
clone size: -; D gene: -; CDR3 length: 15; J gene: TRBJ2-3; V gene: TRBV6-5; CDR3 protein: CASTGYTQVTDTQYF; CDR3 DNA: TGTGCCAGCACAGGTTACACCCAAGTCACAGATACGCAGTATTTT
clone size: -; D gene: -; CDR3 length: 14; J gene: TRBJ2-5; V gene: TRBV5-1; CDR3 protein: CASSALVTQDTQYF; CDR3 DNA: TGCGCCAGCAGCGCACTAGTTACCCAAGATACCCAGTACTTC
clone size: once; D gene: TRBD2; CDR3 length: 16; J gene: TRBJ2-3; V gene: TRBV7-9; CDR3 protein: CASSIRSGGSTDTQYF; CDR3 DNA: TGTGCCAGCAGCATCCGATCGGGGGGAAGCACAGATACGCAGTATTTT